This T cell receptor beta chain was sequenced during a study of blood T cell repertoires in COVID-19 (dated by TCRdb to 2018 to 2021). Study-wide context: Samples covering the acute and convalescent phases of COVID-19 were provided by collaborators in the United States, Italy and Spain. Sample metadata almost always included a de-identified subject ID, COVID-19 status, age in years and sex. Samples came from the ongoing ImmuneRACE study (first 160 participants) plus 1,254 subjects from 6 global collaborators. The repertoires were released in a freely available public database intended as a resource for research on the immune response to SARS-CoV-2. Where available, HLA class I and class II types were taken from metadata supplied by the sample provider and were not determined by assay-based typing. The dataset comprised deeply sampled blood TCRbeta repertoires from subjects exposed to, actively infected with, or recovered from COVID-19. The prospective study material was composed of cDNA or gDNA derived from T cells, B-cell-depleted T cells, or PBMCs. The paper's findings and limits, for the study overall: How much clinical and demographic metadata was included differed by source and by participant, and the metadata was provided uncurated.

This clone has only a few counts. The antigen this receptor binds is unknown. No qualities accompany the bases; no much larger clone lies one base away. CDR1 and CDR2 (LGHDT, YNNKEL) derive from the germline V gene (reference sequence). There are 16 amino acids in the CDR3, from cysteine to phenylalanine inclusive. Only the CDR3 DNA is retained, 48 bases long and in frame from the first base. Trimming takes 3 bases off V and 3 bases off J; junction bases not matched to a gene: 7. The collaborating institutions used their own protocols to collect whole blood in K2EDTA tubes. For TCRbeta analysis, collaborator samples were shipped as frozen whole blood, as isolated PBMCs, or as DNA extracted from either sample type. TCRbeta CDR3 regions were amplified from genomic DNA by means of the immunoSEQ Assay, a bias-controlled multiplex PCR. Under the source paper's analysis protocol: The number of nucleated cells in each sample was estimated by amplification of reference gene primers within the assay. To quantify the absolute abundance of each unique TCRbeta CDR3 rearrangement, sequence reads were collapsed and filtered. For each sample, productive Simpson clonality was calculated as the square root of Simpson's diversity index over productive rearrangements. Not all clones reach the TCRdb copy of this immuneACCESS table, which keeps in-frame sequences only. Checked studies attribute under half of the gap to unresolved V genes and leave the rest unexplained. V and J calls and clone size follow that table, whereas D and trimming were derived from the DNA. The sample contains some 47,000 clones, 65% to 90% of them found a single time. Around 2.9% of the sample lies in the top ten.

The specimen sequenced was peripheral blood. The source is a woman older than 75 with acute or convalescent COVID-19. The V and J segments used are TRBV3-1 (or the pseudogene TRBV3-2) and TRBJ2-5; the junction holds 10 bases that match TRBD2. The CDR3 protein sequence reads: CASSQGLAGDKETQYF. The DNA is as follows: TGTGCCAGCAGCCAGGGGCTAGCGGGGGATAAAGAGACCCAGTACTTC.